This TCR beta chain was captured by sequencing in a study of CD8+ T cells in alopecia areata. About the research overall: Each day, treated patients took oral tofacitinib twice, at 5 to 10 mg per dose.

The CDR3 has 18 residues. V was clipped by 4 bases and J by 0 bases, with 16 bases between them. CDR1 SGHDN and CDR2 FVKESK come from the germline V gene. On this clone itself: Its antigen is not known.

Overall study findings and caveats: Lesional scalp, especially alopecia totalis/universalis, showed higher clonality than normal scalp. In scalp samples, resident alphabeta T cells of normal skin are also sequenced.

Investigators isolated RNA and reverse transcribed it into cDNA to act as the sequencing template. Method: immunoSEQ multiplex PCR; TCRdb's copy keeps in-frame clones and lacks some. The data contain some 200,000 clones, over 50% of them singletons. This TCR came from a human donor with alopecia areata. The sequenced sample was CD4+ T cells sorted from blood, obtained at week 0. V and J are TRBV14 and TRBJ2-6; no firm D call. CDR3 bases: TGTGCCAGCAGCCCACTCCGACACACAGTCTCTGGGGCCAACGTCCTGACTTTC. Protein product: CASSPLRHTVSGANVLTF.